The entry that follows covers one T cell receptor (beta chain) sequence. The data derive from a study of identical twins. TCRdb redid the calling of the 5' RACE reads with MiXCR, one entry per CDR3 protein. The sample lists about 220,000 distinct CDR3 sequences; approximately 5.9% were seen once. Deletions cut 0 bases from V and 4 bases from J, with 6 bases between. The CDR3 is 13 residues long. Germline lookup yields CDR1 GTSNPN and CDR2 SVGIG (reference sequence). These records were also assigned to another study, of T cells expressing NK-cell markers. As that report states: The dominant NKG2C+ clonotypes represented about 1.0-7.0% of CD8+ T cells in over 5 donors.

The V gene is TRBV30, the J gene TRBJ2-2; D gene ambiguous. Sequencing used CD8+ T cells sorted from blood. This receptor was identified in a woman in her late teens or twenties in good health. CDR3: CAWSVRITGELFF. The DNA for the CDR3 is TGTGCCTGGAGTGTGAGAATCACCGGGGAGCTGTTTTTT. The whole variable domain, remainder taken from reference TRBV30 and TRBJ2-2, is SQTIHQWPATLVQPVGSPLSLECTVEGTSNPNLYWYRQAAGRGLQLLFYSVGIGQISSEVPQNLSASRPQDRQFILSSKKLLLSDSGFYLCAWSVRITGELFFGEGSRLTVL.